The next 26 T cell receptor beta chains were all read from a single sample in a study of naive and memory T cell subsets. The beta constant-region primer was an equimolar mix of two oligonucleotides covering TRBC1 and TRBC2. Nested alpha and beta constant-region primers with the SP2 primer drove four PCR rounds on ligated cDNA. In TCRdb, the UMI-ligation and nested PCR reads were re-called with MiXCR into one record per CDR3 protein. The table shows roughly 150,000 distinct CDR3 sequences, with roughly 20% occurring only once. Their antigens remain unidentified. General study results and limits: Naive repertoires, especially CD8, held a few larger clonotypes, possibly memory cells re-expressing CD45RA.

Sequenced sample: naive CD4+ T cells from blood. The source is a human donor in good health.

V gene TRBV29-1 combines with J gene TRBJ2-1, with 9 positions matching TRBD1. Trimming cost V 6 bases and J 5 bases; bases outside gene matches: 8. CDR3 length: 14 residues. Looked up from germline, CDR1 is SQVTM and CDR2 is ANQGSEA. The DNA of the CDR3 is TGCAGCGTGAACAACAGGGGGCAGAACAATGAGCAGTTCTTC. Translated, it gives CSVNNRGQNNEQFF.

The chain uses TRBV2 and TRBJ2-1, with D perhaps TRBD2 (5 bases). The V end was cut by 4 bases, the J end by 4 bases, with 8 bases between. Germline CDR1 is SNHLY and CDR2 is FYNNEI. This CDR3 has 13 amino acids. The CDR3 DNA is TGTGCCAGCAGTGGGACTGTATACAATGAGCAGTTCTTC. This sequence encodes CASSGTVYNEQFF.

This clonotype was counted ten times or more. The J gene is TRBJ2-3, the V gene TRBV24-1; possibly TRBD1 for D (6 bases). The CDR3 has 14 residues. Germline loops: CDR1 KGHDR, CDR2 SFDVKD. The germline V and J ends were trimmed by 4 bases and 4 bases, with 11 bases remaining between them. CDR3 sequence (DNA): TGTGCCACCAGTGAGAAGGACAGTGCAGATACGCAGTATTTT. Its translation: CATSEKDSADTQYF.

V gene TRBV19 combines with J gene TRBJ2-1; D unclear. The CDR3 consists of 15 residues. The germline gives CDR1 LNHDA, CDR2 SQIVND (reference sequence). The V end lost 0 bases, the J end lost 10 bases, and 16 bases lay between the germline ends. Written as DNA, the CDR3 is TGTGCCAGTAGTATAGATACTCTGTTTAATGGGGAGCAGTTCTTC. Translating it yields CASSIDTLFNGEQFF.

With regard to this clonotype: A read error may be the cause here, since a much bigger clone is one base away. This sequence joins TRBV24-1 and TRBJ1-5; D uncertain. CDR1 is KGHDR and CDR2 is SFDVKD in the germline V gene. The CDR3 is 14 residues long. The CDR3 spells CVTSAGSHNQPQHF. The CDR3 DNA reads as TGTGTCACCAGTGCCGGGTCACACAATCAGCCCCAGCATTTT.

This clonotype was detected only a few times. The chain links TRBV15 to TRBJ2-1, with TRBD2 as a possible D gene (6 bases). V gave up 3 bases and J gave up 8 bases, with 14 bases separating them. This CDR3 contains 14 residues. Germline lookup yields CDR1 LNHNV and CDR2 YYDKDF (reference sequence). In DNA form, the CDR3 reads TGTGCCACCAGCAGCCTTATAATAGCGGATGAGCAGTTCTTC. Translation: CATSSLIIADEQFF.

This chain uses TRBV7-2 with TRBJ2-7, with 8 bases identical to TRBD1. CDR1 and CDR2 from the germline V gene are SGHTA and FQGNSA. The CDR3 sequence is 15 residues long. V shed 1 base, J shed 7 bases, and the junction held 9 bases outside the gene matches. The CDR3 spells CASSLVGQGLGEQYF. As DNA, the CDR3 is TGTGCCAGCAGCTTAGTTGGACAGGGCCTGGGGGAGCAGTACTTC.

The chain recombines TRBV28 with TRBJ2-1; 8 bases map to TRBD2. The CDR3 loop spans 16 amino acids. After removal of 6 bases from V and 7 bases from J, the junction contained 14 bases not matched to a gene. In germline, CDR1 is MDHEN, CDR2 SYDVKM. The CDR3 loop is CASREGSSGLGNEQFF. In DNA, the CDR3 is TGTGCCAGCAGGGAAGGATCTAGCGGGCTTGGGAATGAGCAGTTCTTC.

This clonotype has more than one count but fewer than ten. The chain employs TRBV5-1 and TRBJ2-1; D gene ambiguous. Germline CDR1 and CDR2: SGHRS and YFSETQ. Trimming pared 5 bases from V and 1 base from J, leaving 16 bases between. This CDR3 spans 16 amino acids. CDR3 bases: TGCGCCAGCAGTCCTCGAAGTGTTTCTTCCTACAATGAGCAGTTCTTC. Amino acids: CASSPRSVSSYNEQFF. Based on the CDR3 plus reference TRBV5-1 and TRBJ2-1, the full variable domain is KAGVTQTPRYLIKTRGQQVTLSCSPISGHRSVSWYQQTPGQGLQFLFEYFSETQRNKGNFPGRFSGRQFSNSRSEMNVSTLELGDSALYLCASSPRSVSSYNEQFFGPGTRLTVL.

This sequence joins TRBV5-1 and TRBJ1-4; possibly TRBD1 for D (6 bases). The CDR3 runs 14 residues. V lost 4 bases to trimming and J lost 8 bases, with 15 bases between them. Per germline, CDR1 SGHRS and CDR2 YFSETQ. CDR3 in amino acids: CASSPRQVSEKLFF. In DNA, the CDR3 is TGCGCCAGCAGCCCCAGACAGGTCTCGGAAAAACTGTTTTTT.

Notes on this clonotype: A much bigger clone sits one base away, suggesting this may be a read error. J is TRBJ1-5 and V is TRBV12-3 or TRBV12-4; the D is unclear. The CDR3 covers 13 residues. V was cut by 6 bases and J by 0 bases, with 6 bases left in between. CDR3 protein: CASSPYSNQPQHF. The CDR3 nucleotides are TGTGCCAGCAGCCCTTATAGCAATCAGCCCCAGCATTTT.

This clonotype was detected only a few times. The gene calls are TRBV5-1 and TRBJ1-4; TRBD1 might be the D (6 bases). The CDR3 consists of 16 residues. CDR1 is SGHRS, CDR2 YFSETQ, per germline. The V end was cut by 4 bases, the J end by 0 bases, with 13 bases between. CDR3 nucleotide sequence: TGCGCCAGCAGCCGTATAGGGGGAGCAACTAATGAAAAACTGTTTTTT. Translation: CASSRIGGATNEKLFF.

This clonotype has just a few counts. This sequence joins TRBV28 and TRBJ2-1; D call uncertain. Trimming removed 6 bases at V and 1 base at J, with 10 bases between. CDR1 is MDHEN and CDR2 is SYDVKM in the germline V gene. There are 14 residues in the CDR3. CDR3 sequence: CASSPVPSYNEQFF. The CDR3 region has the DNA TGTGCCAGCAGCCCGGTTCCGTCCTACAATGAGCAGTTCTTC.

The chain carries TRBV7-9 and TRBJ2-1; the D is unclear. Trimming removed 5 bases at V and 6 bases at J, with 11 bases between. Looked up from germline, CDR1 is SEHNR and CDR2 is FQNEAQ (reference sequence). The CDR3 sequence is 13 residues long. CDR3 residues: CASSVELGNEQFF. The CDR3, as DNA: TGTGCCAGCAGCGTAGAGTTGGGCAATGAGCAGTTCTTC.

The rearrangement uses TRBV20-1 and TRBJ2-1, with 10 bases aligning to TRBD2. The CDR3 extends over 14 amino acids. V dropped 4 bases and J dropped 6; count of bases not matched to a gene: 6. Looked up from germline, CDR1 is DFQATT and CDR2 is SNEGSKA (reference sequence). The CDR3 region has the DNA TGCAGTGCTAACCCTAGCGGGAGTGTCAATGAGCAGTTCTTC. This sequence encodes CSANPSGSVNEQFF.

This chain joins TRBV27 and TRBJ2-2; 9 bases align to TRBD1. The germline CDR1 and CDR2 sequences are MNHEY and SMNVEV (reference sequence). Trimming removed 5 bases from V and 7 bases from J; junction bases left unmatched: 2. CDR3 size: 13 residues. CDR3 sequence (DNA): TGTGCCAGCAGTACGACAGGGGGCGGGGAGCTGTTTTTT. Residues: CASSTTGGGELFF.

J is TRBJ1-1 and V is TRBV6-5; D ambiguous. The germline V and J ends were trimmed by 5 bases and 1 base, with 8 bases remaining between them. Germline V gene lookup returns CDR1 MNHEY and CDR2 SVGAGI. CDR3 length: 13 amino acids. Here the CDR3 reads CASSTPGNTEAFF. CDR3 nucleotide sequence: TGTGCCAGCAGTACCCCAGGGAACACTGAAGCTTTCTTT.

This clonotype was picked up a small number of times. The chain joins TRBV2 to TRBJ2-7; D remains ambiguous. This CDR3 comprises 15 residues. The V gene's germline CDR1 is SNHLY and CDR2 FYNNEI. Trimming shortened V by 6 bases and J by 1 base, and 16 bases separated the two germline ends. CDR3 region: CASSEDWQPSYEQYF. The DNA for the CDR3 is TGTGCCAGCAGCGAGGATTGGCAGCCGTCCTACGAGCAGTACTTC.

This clonotype occurred many times. The chain uses TRBV6-5 and TRBJ2-7; D is perhaps TRBD1 (5 bases). The V end was cut by 6 bases, the J end by 0 bases, with 12 bases between. This CDR3 contains 14 residues. Germline lookup yields CDR1 MNHEY and CDR2 SVGAGI. The CDR3 sequence: CASSRSTVSYEQYF. In DNA form, the CDR3 reads TGTGCCAGCAGCCGATCGACAGTCTCCTACGAGCAGTACTTC.

This clonotype was found a few times. V gene TRBV6-5 combines with J gene TRBJ1-2, with D perhaps matching TRBD1 (6 bases). The CDR3 is 14 amino acids. The V end was cut by 6 bases, the J end by 6 bases, with 17 bases between. Germline-derived CDR1 and CDR2 are MNHEY and SVGAGI. This CDR3 reads CASRRTGKGNGYTF. As DNA, the CDR3 is TGTGCCAGCAGACGTACAGGGAAGGGTAATGGCTACACCTTC.

This chain uses TRBV28 with TRBJ2-7, with a tentative D call TRBD1 (6 bases). Germline CDR1 is MDHEN and CDR2 is SYDVKM. V was shortened by 1 base and J by 0 bases, with 13 bases between the two germline ends. The CDR3 is 16 residues long. CDR3 protein: CASSLFLGASSYEQYF. The CDR3 DNA is TGTGCCAGCAGTTTATTTCTGGGGGCTTCCTCCTACGAGCAGTACTTC.

The table lists this clonotype with a few counts. The V gene is TRBV5-6, the J gene TRBJ2-1; TRBD1 aligns across 8 bases. V gave up 4 bases and J gave up 2 bases; unmatched junction bases: 2. Germline V gene sequence: CDR1 SGHDT, CDR2 YYEEEE. The CDR3 sequence is 14 residues long. In DNA form, the CDR3 reads TGTGCCAGCAGCCTACAGGGGGCCTACAATGAGCAGTTCTTC. It encodes CASSLQGAYNEQFF.

Ten or more counts support this clonotype. The V gene is TRBV7-6, the J gene TRBJ2-1, with D maybe TRBD2 (6 bases). V lost 4 bases, J lost 7 bases, and 20 bases lay in between. Germline V gene data show CDR1 as SGHVS and CDR2 as FNYEAQ. This CDR3 is built from 16 residues. Written as DNA, the CDR3 is TGTGCCAGCAGCTCCTCCCCGGGACTCGTAGGTAATGAGCAGTTCTTC. It codes for CASSSSPGLVGNEQFF. Using reference TRBV7-6 and TRBJ2-1 for the parts outside the CDR3, the full variable domain is GAGVSQSPRYKVTKRGQDVALRCDPISGHVSLYWYRQALGQGPEFLTYFNYEAQQDKSGLPNDRFSAERPEGSISTLTIQRTEQRDSAMYRCASSSSPGLVGNEQFFGPGTRLTVL.

The chain employs TRBV5-1 and TRBJ1-5; D uncertain. CDR1 SGHRS and CDR2 YFSETQ come from the germline V gene. Trimming stripped 1 base from V and 6 bases from J, with 8 bases between. The CDR3 totals 13 residues. The CDR3 DNA follows: TGCGCCAGCAGCTTGAGTGATGGTCAGCCCCAGCATTTT. Its translation: CASSLSDGQPQHF.

The CDR3 is CSALSLQASDTQYF. CDR3 sequence (DNA): TGCAGCGCCTTGTCCTTACAAGCCTCAGATACGCAGTATTTT. This chain links TRBV29-1 with TRBJ2-3, with D hard to call. This CDR3 is built from 14 residues. V gave up 7 bases and J gave up 4 bases, with 18 bases separating them. Per germline, CDR1 SQVTM and CDR2 ANQGSEA.

The rearrangement joins TRBV9 to TRBJ1-6; D is possibly TRBD1 (5 bases). The germline V gene encodes CDR1 SGDLS and CDR2 YYNGEE. This CDR3 spans 14 amino acids. Between the trimmed V and J ends, which lost 0 bases and 8 bases, there was a span of 9 bases. The DNA for the CDR3 is TGTGCCAGCAGCGTAGTAGGGGCGGATTCACCCCTCCACTTT. Its translation: CASSVVGADSPLHF.